Listed below are T cell receptor beta chains from one sample, sequenced in a study of blood T cell repertoires in COVID-19. Generated by immunoSEQ multiplex PCR, the TCRdb table keeps only in-frame clones and is missing some. The table includes hundreds of thousands of clones, 70% to 90% detected once. Sequenced material: peripheral blood. Receptors were obtained from a woman in her twenties or thirties with active or convalescent COVID-19. Each CDR3 is given with its conserved first and last residue.

J: TRBJ2-3
V: TRBV10-3
CDR3: CAISGGEGGHSSTDTQYF

J: TRBJ1-5
V: TRBV19
CDR3: CASSQGTGPSQPQHF

J: TRBJ1-2
V: TRBV23-1
CDR3: CASSQSTLQGFNYGYTF

J: TRBJ2-5
V: TRBV5-4
CDR3: CASSVTRAPETQYF

J: TRBJ1-2
V: TRBV9
CDR3: CASSQGQNYGYTF

J: TRBJ1-5
V: TRBV7-2
CDR3: CASSLDSGGGQPQHF

J: TRBJ2-1
V: TRBV6-5
CDR3: CASSYSTSIDDEQFF

J: TRBJ1-1
V: TRBV2
CDR3: CASRSQMNTEAFF

J: TRBJ2-7
V: TRBV10-2
CDR3: CASSELKSLYSSYEQYF

J: TRBJ1-1
V: TRBV12-3/TRBV12-4
CDR3: CASSLWANTEAFF

J: TRBJ2-7
V: TRBV7-8
CDR3: CASSSGSGGYEQYF

J: TRBJ2-7
V: TRBV20-1
CDR3: CSATTSHEQYF

J: TRBJ2-3
V: TRBV5-1
CDR3: CASSLDVRGSDTQYF

J: TRBJ1-6
V: TRBV27
CDR3: CASSLSGGGNSPLHF

J: TRBJ1-1
V: TRBV3-1/TRBV3-2
CDR3: CASSQDPSPNTEAFF

J: TRBJ2-7
V: TRBV7-2
CDR3: CASSLLKSSYEQYF

J: TRBJ1-1
V: TRBV5-1
CDR3: CASSSGGLYTEAFF

J: TRBJ2-1
V: TRBV5-1
CDR3: CASSHGTSLYNEQFF

J: TRBJ2-3
V: TRBV6-1
CDR3: CASSESITKTDTQYF

J: TRBJ2-1
V: TRBV10-3
CDR3: CAIRSPGTGYYPAYNEQFF

J: TRBJ1-1
V: TRBV3-1/TRBV3-2
CDR3: CASSQDRSAGTEAFF

J: TRBJ1-1
V: TRBV3-1/TRBV3-2
CDR3: CASSHEHMNTEAFF

J: TRBJ1-2
V: TRBV14
CDR3: CASSPYLYGYTF